The clone carrying this T cell receptor beta chain appeared many times. The antigen is undetermined. These data originate in a study of metastatic and nonmetastatic thyroid tumors. Across the study: Patients with malignant and benign thyroid disease provided blood and tumor or nodule tissue, whose repertoires were compared.

All patients were untreated before thyroid surgery. The CDR3 contains 15 residues. Germline V lookup: CDR1 DFQATT, CDR2 SNEGSKA (reference sequence). The V gene lost 1 base and the J gene lost 2 bases, with 13 bases spanning the gap. As handled by the study authors: In papillary thyroid cancer, a distant-metastasis classifier was built using CDR3 differences across clinicopathological groups. MiXCR was used by TCRdb to re-call the PCR reads. TCRdb's processing, not the study's, gives the V and J calls here. The sample consists of under 45,000 clones, about a sixth of them appearing once. Regarding the study as a whole: The reported finding was significantly higher TCR beta diversity in malignant thyroid tumors relative to benign nodules, in blood and tumor.

The receptor was derived from a female donor with papillary thyroid cancer or a benign thyroid nodule (not recorded which). Some clones in this sample may be carry-over from other donors' samples. The sample was tumor tissue. The V gene is TRBV20-1, the J gene TRBJ2-3; D gene uncertain. The CDR3 protein is CSARAGDQVTDTQYF. In DNA form, the CDR3 reads TGCAGTGCTAGAGCAGGAGATCAAGTCACAGATACGCAGTATTTT.